Listed here is a single T cell receptor beta chain. Its target is not known. The data were taken from a study of STAT5B mutations in CD4+ large granular lymphocyte leukemia. Findings and caveats of the study: Without putative leukemic clones, patient CD4-sorted repertoires remained more clonal than healthy CD4+ repertoires. Compared with healthy controls (2/35), patient top clones favored TRBV06 (8/27). Without HLA matching, higher CD4+ than CD8+ T-LGLL clonality could reflect small sample size.

In the study's own analysis: Lowest detectable productive clonotype frequency was 2.59 x 10-5. Assay: immunoSEQ multiplex PCR; the TCRdb copy retains only in-frame clones and omits some. The V and J calls and clone size were taken over from that table, and D and trimming were inferred from the DNA. The table records some 40,000 clones, about 86% of them present only once. With 6 bases clipped from V and 5 bases from J, the junction kept 0 bases outside the gene matches. CDR3 length equals 13 residues. Looked up from germline, CDR1 is MGHRA and CDR2 is YSYEKL. The rearrangement joins TRBV4-1 to TRBJ2-1; TRBD2 aligns across 11 bases. The sequence was obtained from a human donor in good health. Sequenced input: CD4+ T cells from blood buffy coats. The CDR3 region is CASRTSGDNEQFF. For the CDR3, the DNA is TGCGCCAGCAGGACTAGCGGGGACAATGAGCAGTTCTTC.